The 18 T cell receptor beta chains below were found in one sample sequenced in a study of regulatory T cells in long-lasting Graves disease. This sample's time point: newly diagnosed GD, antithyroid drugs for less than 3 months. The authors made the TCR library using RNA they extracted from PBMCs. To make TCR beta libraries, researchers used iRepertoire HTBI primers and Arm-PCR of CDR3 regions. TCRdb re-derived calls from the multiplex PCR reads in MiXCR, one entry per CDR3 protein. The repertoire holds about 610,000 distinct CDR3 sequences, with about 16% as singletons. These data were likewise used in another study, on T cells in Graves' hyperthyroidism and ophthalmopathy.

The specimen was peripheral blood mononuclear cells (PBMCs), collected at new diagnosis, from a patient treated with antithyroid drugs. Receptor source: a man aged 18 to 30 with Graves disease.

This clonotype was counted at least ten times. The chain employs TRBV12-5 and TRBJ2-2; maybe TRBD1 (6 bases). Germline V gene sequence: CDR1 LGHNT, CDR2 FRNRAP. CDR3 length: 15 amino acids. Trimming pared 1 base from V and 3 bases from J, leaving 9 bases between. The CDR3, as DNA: TGTGCTAGTGGTTTGGCCCAGGGGTACACCGGGGAGCTGTTTTTT. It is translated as CASGLAQGYTGELFF.

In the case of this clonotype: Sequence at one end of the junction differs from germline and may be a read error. The CDR3 region is CASSLARSHEDTQYF. The CDR3 bases are TGTGCCAGCAGCCTAGCTCGGAGCCACGAAGATACGCAGTATTTT. This chain connects TRBV7-9 to TRBJ2-3, with TRBD2 as a possible D gene (5 bases). CDR1 and CDR2 from the germline V gene are SEHNR and FQNEAQ (reference sequence). This CDR3 has 15 residues.

This chain's CDR3 is CAISRDRGRGEQFF. DNA of the CDR3: TGTGCCATCAGTCGAGACAGGGGGCGCGGTGAGCAGTTCTTC. The V gene is TRBV10-3, the J gene TRBJ2-1, with TRBD1 identical over 10 bases. From germline, CDR1 is ENHRY and CDR2 SYGVKD. The CDR3 is 14 amino acids. The junction had 7 bases not matched to a gene; V was cut back by 5 bases and J by 9 bases.

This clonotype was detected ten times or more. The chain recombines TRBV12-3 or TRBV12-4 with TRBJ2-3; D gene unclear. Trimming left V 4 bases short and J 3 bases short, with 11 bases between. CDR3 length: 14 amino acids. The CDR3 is CASSYNPQTDTQYF. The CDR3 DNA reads TGTGCCAGCAGTTACAACCCGCAAACAGATACGCAGTATTTT.

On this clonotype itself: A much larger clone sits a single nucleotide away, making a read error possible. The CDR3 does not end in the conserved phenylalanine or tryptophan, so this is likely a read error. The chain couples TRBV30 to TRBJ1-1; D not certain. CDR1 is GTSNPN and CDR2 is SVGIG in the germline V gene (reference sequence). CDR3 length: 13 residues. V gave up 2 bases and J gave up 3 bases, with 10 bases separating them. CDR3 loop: CAWSRSGDTEAFL. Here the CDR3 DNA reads TGTGCCTGGAGTCGCAGTGGCGACACTGAAGCTTTCCTT.

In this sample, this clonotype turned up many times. This CDR3 is CASSLGGVSTDTQYF. The CDR3 DNA follows: TGTGCCAGCAGCTTGGGGGGAGTTAGCACAGATACGCAGTATTTT. V usage is TRBV7-9 and J usage is TRBJ2-3; a weak D match, TRBD2 (6 bases). Germline V CDR1 and CDR2: SEHNR, FQNEAQ (reference sequence). The CDR3 runs to 15 residues. The V end lost 3 bases, the J end lost 0 bases, and 10 bases lay between the germline ends.

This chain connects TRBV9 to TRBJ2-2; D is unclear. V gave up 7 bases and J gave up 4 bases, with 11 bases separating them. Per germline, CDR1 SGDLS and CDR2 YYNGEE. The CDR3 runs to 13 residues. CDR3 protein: CASELEITGELFF. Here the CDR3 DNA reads TGTGCCAGCGAATTGGAAATCACCGGGGAGCTGTTTTTT.

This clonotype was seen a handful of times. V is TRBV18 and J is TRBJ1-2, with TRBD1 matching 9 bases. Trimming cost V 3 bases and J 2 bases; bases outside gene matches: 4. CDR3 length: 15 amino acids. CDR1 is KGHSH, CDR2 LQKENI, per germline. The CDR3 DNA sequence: TGTGCCAGCTCACCCGGACAGGGGCGGAACTATGGCTACACCTTC. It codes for CASSPGQGRNYGYTF.

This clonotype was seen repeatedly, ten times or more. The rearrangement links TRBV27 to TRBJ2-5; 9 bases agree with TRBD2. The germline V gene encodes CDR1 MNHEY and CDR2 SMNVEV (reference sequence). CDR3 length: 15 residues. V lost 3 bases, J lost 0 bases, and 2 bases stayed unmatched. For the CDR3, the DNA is TGTGCCAGCAGTTTTGCTAGCGGGAACCAAGAGACCCAGTACTTC. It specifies CASSFASGNQETQYF.

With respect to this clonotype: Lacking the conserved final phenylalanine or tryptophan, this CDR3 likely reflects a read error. CDR3 loop: CASSLQDRASSSYEQYL. DNA for the CDR3: TGTGCCAGCAGCTTACAGGACAGGGCCTCGAGCTCCTACGAGCAGTACCTC. The chain joins TRBV7-9 to TRBJ2-7; 8 bases line up with TRBD1. This CDR3 comprises 17 residues. Germline loops: CDR1 SEHNR, CDR2 FQNEAQ (reference sequence). Losses at the gene ends were 2 bases for V and 0 bases for J; bases not matched to a gene: 9.

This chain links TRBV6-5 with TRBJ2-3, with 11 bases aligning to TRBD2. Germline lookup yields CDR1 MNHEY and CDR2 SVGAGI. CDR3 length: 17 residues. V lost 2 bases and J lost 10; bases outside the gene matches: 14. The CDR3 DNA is TGTGCCAGCAGTTACGGCCTTATAGCGGGAGGGCCGGGGGCGCAGTATTTT. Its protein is CASSYGLIAGGPGAQYF.

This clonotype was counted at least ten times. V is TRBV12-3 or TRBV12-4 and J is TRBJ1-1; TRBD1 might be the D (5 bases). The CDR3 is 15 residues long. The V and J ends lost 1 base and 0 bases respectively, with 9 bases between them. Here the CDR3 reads CASSLGGRVNTEAFF. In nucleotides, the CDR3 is TGTGCCAGCAGTTTAGGGGGACGGGTGAACACTGAAGCTTTCTTT.

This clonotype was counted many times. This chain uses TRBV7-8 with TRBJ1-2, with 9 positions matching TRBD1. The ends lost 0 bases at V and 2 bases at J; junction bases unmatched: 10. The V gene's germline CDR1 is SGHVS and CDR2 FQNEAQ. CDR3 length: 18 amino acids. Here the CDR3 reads CASSLARDRVSENYGYTF. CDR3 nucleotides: TGTGCCAGCAGCTTAGCGCGGGACAGGGTTAGTGAAAACTATGGCTACACCTTC.

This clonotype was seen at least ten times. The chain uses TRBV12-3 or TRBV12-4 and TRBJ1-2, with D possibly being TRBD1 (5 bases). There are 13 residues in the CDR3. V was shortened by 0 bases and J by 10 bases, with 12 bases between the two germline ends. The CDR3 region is CASSLALGVPYTF. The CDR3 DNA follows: TGTGCCAGCAGTTTAGCGTTGGGGGTTCCCTACACCTTC.

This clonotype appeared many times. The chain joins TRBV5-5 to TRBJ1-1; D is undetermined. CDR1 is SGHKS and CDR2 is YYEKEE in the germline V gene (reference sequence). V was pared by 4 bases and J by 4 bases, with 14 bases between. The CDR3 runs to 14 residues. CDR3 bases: TGTGCCAGCAGCCCCCCCCAGAGGAGCACTGAAGCTTTCTTT. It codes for CASSPPQRSTEAFF.

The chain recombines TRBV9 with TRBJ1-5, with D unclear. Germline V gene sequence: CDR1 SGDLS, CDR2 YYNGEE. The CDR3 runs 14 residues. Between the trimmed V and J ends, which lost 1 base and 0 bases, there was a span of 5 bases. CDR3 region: CASSVSDSNQPQHF. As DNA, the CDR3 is TGTGCCAGCAGCGTATCCGATAGCAATCAGCCCCAGCATTTT. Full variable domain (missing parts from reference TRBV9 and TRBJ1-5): DSGVTQTPKHLITATGQRVTLRCSPRSGDLSVYWYQQSLDQGLQFLIQYYNGEERAKGNILERFSAQQFPDLHSELNLSSLELGDSALYFCASSVSDSNQPQHFGDGTRLSIL.

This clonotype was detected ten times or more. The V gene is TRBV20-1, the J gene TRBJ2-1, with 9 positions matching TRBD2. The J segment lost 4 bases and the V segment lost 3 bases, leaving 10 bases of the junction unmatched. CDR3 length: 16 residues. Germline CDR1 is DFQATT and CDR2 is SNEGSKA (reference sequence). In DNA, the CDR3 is TGCAGTGCTAGTTCTAGCGGGAACTTTTATTACAATGAGCAGTTCTTC. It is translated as CSASSSGNFYYNEQFF.

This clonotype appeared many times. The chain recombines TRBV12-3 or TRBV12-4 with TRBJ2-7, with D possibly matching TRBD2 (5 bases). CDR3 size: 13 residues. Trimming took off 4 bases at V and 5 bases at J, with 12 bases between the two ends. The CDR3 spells CASSSGWTDEQYF. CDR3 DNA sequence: TGTGCCAGCAGTTCGGGCTGGACTGACGAGCAGTACTTC.